These T cell receptor beta chains were read from a single sample in a study of T cell responses to AZD1222 COVID-19 vaccine. Clones were read by immunoSEQ multiplex PCR, and TCRdb kept only the in-frame ones, dropping some. The sample records approximately 110,000 clones, 80% to 90% being singletons. The specimen was peripheral blood, collected on day 0 of AZD1222 vaccination. The source of these receptors is an adult in good health. Each CDR3 is given with its conserved first and last residue. A D gene is named only where the DNA matches it firmly. Some rows have no size entry. The others give once, few or many, or a class for an expanded clone.

abundance	v_gene	j_gene	d_gene	CDR3nt	CDR3aa
.	TRBV10-2	TRBJ2-7	TRBD1	TGCGCCACCGGAGACAGGGCCTCTCCTTACGAGCAGTACTTC	CATGDRASPYEQYF
.	TRBV7-2	TRBJ2-5	.	TGTGCCAGCAGCTTTTTTACCACCGATGCGAACCAGTACTTC	CASSFFTTDANQYF
.	TRBV5-4	TRBJ2-7	.	TGTGCCAGCAGCTTAAGCCGGAACGAGCAGTACTTC	CASSLSRNEQYF
.	TRBV4-3	TRBJ1-1	.	TGCGCCAGCAGCCTTAACACGGACAGTGAAGCTTTCTTT	CASSLNTDSEAFF
.	TRBV2	TRBJ2-7	.	TGTGCCAGCATGCTGGGCTACGAGCAGTACTTC	CASMLGYEQYF
once	TRBV19	TRBJ2-2	TRBD1	TGTGCCAGTAGTATTCGACAGGGGTCCACCGGGGAGCTGTTTTTT	CASSIRQGSTGELFF
.	TRBV30	TRBJ1-5	TRBD1	TGTGCCTGGAGTGTCAGACAGGGGGCTGGTCAGCCCCAGCATTTT	CAWSVRQGAGQPQHF
once	TRBV10-3	TRBJ1-3	.	TGTGCCATCAGTGAGTTCCAGAGCTTCTCTGGAAACACCATATATTTT	CAISEFQSFSGNTIYF
.	TRBV2	TRBJ2-7	.	TGTGCCAGCAGTGAAGATTACGGGTTCAGCGAGCAGTACTTC	CASSEDYGFSEQYF
.	TRBV6-1	TRBJ1-5	.	TGTGCCAGCAACGACATATATAGCAATCAGCCCCAGCATTTT	CASNDIYSNQPQHF
.	TRBV20-1	TRBJ2-2	.	TGCAGTGCTAGTGGGTCTACGAACACCGGGGAGCTGTTTTTT	CSASGSTNTGELFF
.	TRBV18	TRBJ1-4	.	TGTGCCAGCTCACCAATACAGAGGGATGAAAAACTGTTTTTT	CASSPIQRDEKLFF
.	TRBV6-5	TRBJ2-7	TRBD2	TGTGCCAGCAGGACCACCGGGACTAGTCTCGAAGAGCAGTACTTC	CASRTTGTSLEEQYF
.	TRBV28	TRBJ1-5	TRBD1	TGTGCCAGCAGTTTAGGACAGGGTGGCTGGCAGCCCCAGCATTTT	CASSLGQGGWQPQHF
.	TRBV6-4	TRBJ2-1	.	TGTGCCAGCAGTGGGGGACTCAATGAGCAGTTCTTC	CASSGGLNEQFF
.	TRBV18	TRBJ1-3	.	TGTGCCAGCTCACCACGTCAGCCGGGGAGCTCTGGAAACACCATATATTTT	CASSPRQPGSSGNTIYF
.	TRBV7-8	TRBJ2-1	TRBD2	TGTGCCAGCAGCTTAGACTTACCCCTAGCGGGGGGTTCCTACAATGAGCAGTTCTTC	CASSLDLPLAGGSYNEQFF
medium-sized	TRBV5-1	TRBJ2-2	.	TGCGCCAGCACCTCGAGGACATGGGACACCGGGGAGCTGTTTTTT	CASTSRTWDTGELFF
few	TRBV4-2	TRBJ1-1	.	TGTGCCAGCAGCCAGAGAAATGACATCCCGGACAGCTCTGGCTTGAAAGCTTTCTTT	CASSQRNDIPDSSGLKAFF
.	TRBV30	TRBJ1-3	.	TGTGCCTGGAGCCCGGGACTTCTGAGCTCTGGAAACACCATATATTTT	CAWSPGLLSSGNTIYF
.	TRBV13	TRBJ1-2	.	TGTGCCAGCAGCTTAATTCCTCGTAAGACAGGAGAGATTCCTTATGGCTACACCTTC	CASSLIPRKTGEIPYGYTF
.	TRBV6-6	TRBJ2-7	.	TGTGCCAGCACACAGACTACAACTAACTACGAGCAGTACTTC	CASTQTTTNYEQYF
.	TRBV27	TRBJ1-2	.	TGTGCCAGCAGAACAGCAGTTGGTCCGGCTGGCTACACCTTC	CASRTAVGPAGYTF
.	TRBV25-1	TRBJ1-5	TRBD1	TGTGCCAGCAGTGAAAATCGCCCCGGGACAGGGGGTCTACCCCAGCATTTT	CASSENRPGTGGLPQHF
.	TRBV28	TRBJ2-2	TRBD2	TGTGCCAGCAGCAAAGCCGGGACTAGCGGGGCCGGGGAGCTGTTTTTT	CASSKAGTSGAGELFF
.	TRBV19	TRBJ2-7	.	TGTGCCAGTAGGGACCGAAACTACGAGCAGTACTTC	CASRDRNYEQYF
.	TRBV11-2	TRBJ2-2	TRBD2	TGTGCCAGCAGCCTAAGGGGCGGGGGGCAGGGCACCGGGGAGCTGTTTTTT	CASSLRGGGQGTGELFF
.	TRBV29-1	TRBJ1-1	.	TGCAGCGTTGAAGGGGAGGTTGGGGGCGTTGGTACTGAAGCTTTCTTT	CSVEGEVGGVGTEAFF
once	TRBV7-2	TRBJ2-1	.	TGTGCCAGCAGCTTAGGGGGGTCAAAAAATGAGCAGTTCTTC	CASSLGGSKNEQFF
.	TRBV18	TRBJ2-1	TRBD1	TGTGCCAGCTCACCACCGGGACAGGGTGGGAATGAGCAGTTCTTC	CASSPPGQGGNEQFF
.	TRBV9	TRBJ1-1	.	TGTGCCAGCAGCGTAGGGCAGGCCGCGAACACTGAAGCTTTCTTT	CASSVGQAANTEAFF
.	TRBV10-3	TRBJ2-7	TRBD1	TGTGCCATCAGTGGACAGGGGGCATACGAGCAGTACTTC	CAISGQGAYEQYF